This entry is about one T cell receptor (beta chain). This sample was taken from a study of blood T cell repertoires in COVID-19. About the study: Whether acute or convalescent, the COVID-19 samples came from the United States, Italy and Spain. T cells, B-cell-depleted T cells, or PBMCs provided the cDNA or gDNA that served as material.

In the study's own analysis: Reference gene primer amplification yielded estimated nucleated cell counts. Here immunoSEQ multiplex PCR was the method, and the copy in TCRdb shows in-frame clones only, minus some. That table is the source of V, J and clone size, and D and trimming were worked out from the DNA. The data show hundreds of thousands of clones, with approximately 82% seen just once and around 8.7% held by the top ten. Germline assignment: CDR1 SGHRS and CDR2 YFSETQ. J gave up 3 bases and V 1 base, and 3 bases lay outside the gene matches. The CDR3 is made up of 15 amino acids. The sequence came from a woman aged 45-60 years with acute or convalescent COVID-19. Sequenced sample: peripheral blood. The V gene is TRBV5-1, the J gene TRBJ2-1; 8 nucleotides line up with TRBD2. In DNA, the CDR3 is TGCGCCAGCAGCTTGACTAGCGGAATCTACAATGAGCAGTTCTTC. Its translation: CASSLTSGIYNEQFF.